Here is one T cell receptor beta chain with its context. The antigen remains unidentified. The entry originates in a study of shared clonotypes between healthy human individuals. Naive CD8 cells lacked CD45RO, underwent positive selection for CCR7 and left out terminally differentiated effector memory CD45RA+ cells. The donors were adults (healthy and HIV-negative) with no recent acute infections or vaccinations. Donors, without exception, were Caucasian adults residing in Nashville, Tennessee. Study conclusions and caveats: Clonotypes shared by all four donors outscored non-shared clonotypes in generation probability. Specimens sampled were limited to blood, with tissue repertoires likely differing.

Germline values: CDR1 SEHNR, CDR2 FQNEAQ (reference sequence). This CDR3 spans 15 amino acids. Trimming pared 0 bases from V and 2 bases from J, leaving 11 bases between. Clones were sequenced by immunoSEQ multiplex PCR, and TCRdb holds only the in-frame ones, with some missing. The profile shows about 610,000 clones, roughly 95% of them singletons. This sequence was found in a woman aged 30 to 39 in good health. This rearrangement joins TRBV7-9 to TRBJ2-7; D is undetermined. The sequenced sample was naive CD8+ T cells sorted from blood. This chain's CDR3 is CASSLAPQPAYEQYF. CDR3 DNA sequence: TGTGCCAGCAGCTTAGCACCCCAGCCGGCCTACGAGCAGTACTTC.